These 14 T cell receptor beta chains were all obtained from the same sample, sequenced in a study of blood T cell repertoires in COVID-19. The method was immunoSEQ multiplex PCR; TCRdb's version includes in-frame clones alone and lacks a portion of them. This sample has 300,000 to 350,000 clones, with about nine tenths found just once. Sequenced material: peripheral blood. These receptors all come from a man under 40 with COVID-19, enrolled during active disease.

The V call is TRBV11-2, the J call TRBJ2-1; weak D call: TRBD1 (6 bases). V was pared by 5 bases and J by 2 bases, with 16 bases between. The CDR3 spans 16 residues. In germline, CDR1 is SGHAT, CDR2 FQNNGV. CDR3 nucleotides: TGTGCCAGCAGCCAAGACAGGTTTGTCCCCTACAATGAGCAGTTCTTC. Translation gives CASSQDRFVPYNEQFF.

The chain couples TRBV12-3 or TRBV12-4 to TRBJ2-7; TRBD1 might be the D (5 bases). This CDR3 comprises 10 residues. The germline V and J ends were trimmed by 8 bases and 6 bases, with 8 bases remaining between them. The DNA for the CDR3 is TGTGCCAGCTCAGGGTTCGAGCAGTACTTC. Translation gives CASSGFEQYF.

The chain joins TRBV6-6 to TRBJ2-5; maybe TRBD2 (6 bases). The CDR3 contains 17 residues. Trimming cost V 5 bases and J 0 bases, with 19 bases left between them. CDR1 MNHNY and CDR2 SVGAGI come from the germline V gene (reference sequence). This CDR3 is CASSPPTTRGYQETQYF. For the CDR3, the DNA is TGTGCCAGCAGTCCCCCGACAACCCGGGGGTACCAAGAGACCCAGTACTTC.

The chain is built from TRBV11-2 and TRBJ2-2; a possible D gene is TRBD2 (6 bases). The V gene lost 5 bases and the J gene lost 2 bases, with 12 bases spanning the gap. This CDR3 has 15 residues. Germline loops: CDR1 SGHAT, CDR2 FQNNGV. The CDR3 is CASSPWGTNTGELFF. CDR3 DNA sequence: TGTGCCAGCAGCCCATGGGGGACTAACACCGGGGAGCTGTTTTTT.

This clone showed up just once. J is TRBJ1-3 and V is TRBV9, with 12 bases aligning to TRBD1. The CDR3 consists of 20 residues. The germline V gene encodes CDR1 SGDLS and CDR2 YYNGEE. V dropped 4 bases and J dropped 0; count of bases not matched to a gene: 14. For the CDR3, the DNA is TGTGCCAGCAGCCCCGGGGAGGGGACAGGGGGCTCCAGCTCTGGAAACACCATATATTTT. This sequence encodes CASSPGEGTGGSSSGNTIYF.

This clone appeared a single time. The chain carries TRBV7-9 and TRBJ2-5; D is perhaps TRBD1 (5 bases). The CDR3 has 15 amino acids. Trimming took 0 bases from V and 0 from J, leaving 8 bases between them. The germline V gene has CDR1 SEHNR and CDR2 FQNEAQ (reference sequence). CDR3 coding DNA: TGTGCCAGCAGCTTAGCGGCAGGGTACCAAGAGACCCAGTACTTC. This translates into CASSLAAGYQETQYF.

Notes on this clone: One end of the junction fails to match germline, which may point to a read error. This chain uses TRBV3-1 (or the pseudogene TRBV3-2) with TRBJ1-4, with unresolved D. The CDR3 loop spans 15 amino acids. The germline V gene has CDR1 LGHDT and CDR2 YNNKEL (reference sequence). For the CDR3, the DNA is TGTGCCAGCAGGCAAGGTTTCACAGTTAATGAAAAACTGTTTTTT. This gives the protein CASRQGFTVNEKLFF.

This clone was detected once. The rearrangement joins TRBV12-3 or TRBV12-4 to TRBJ2-7, with D perhaps TRBD1 (6 bases). The CDR3 is 12 residues long. Trimming left V 4 bases short and J 13 bases short, with 17 bases between. The chain's CDR3 is CASSWDIGSVYF. The CDR3 nucleotides are TGTGCCAGCAGTTGGGACATCGGTTCCGTCTACTTC.

The chain uses TRBV18 and TRBJ1-3; no definite D call. The germline CDR1 and CDR2 sequences are KGHSH and LQKENI. The CDR3 has 14 amino acids. The ends were cut back, 7 bases at V and 3 bases at J, with 13 bases in the middle. The CDR3 is CASYTRRFGNTIYF. Here the CDR3 DNA reads TGTGCCAGCTACACCAGGCGATTTGGAAACACCATATATTTT. Variable domain in full (rest from reference TRBV18 and TRBJ1-3): NAGVMQNPRHLVRRRGQEARLRCSPMKGHSHVYWYRQLPEEGLKFMVYLQKENIIDESGMPKERFSAEFPKEGPSILRIQQVVRGDSAAYFCASYTRRFGNTIYFGEGSWLTVV.

This chain links TRBV28 with TRBJ2-5; TRBD1 agrees at 7 bases. CDR1 MDHEN and CDR2 SYDVKM come from the germline V gene. The CDR3 consists of 14 residues. Trimming took 4 bases from V and 2 from J; bases not matched to a gene: 4. This CDR3 is CASSSGQSQETQYF. For the CDR3, the DNA is TGTGCCAGCAGTTCGGGACAGTCTCAAGAGACCCAGTACTTC.

The chain has TRBV5-1 and TRBJ2-7; the D gene is possibly TRBD1 (5 bases). The V and J ends lost 4 bases and 0 bases respectively, with 14 bases between them. Germline CDR1 reads SGHRS; CDR2 reads YFSETQ. The CDR3 is 15 amino acids. The CDR3 loop is CASSQGHSLSYEQYF. The CDR3 region has the DNA TGCGCCAGCAGCCAAGGACACTCCCTCTCCTACGAGCAGTACTTC.

The rearrangement links TRBV6-4 to TRBJ1-1; maybe TRBD1 (5 bases). Germline loops: CDR1 MRHNA, CDR2 SNTAGT. This CDR3 is built from 12 residues. V was clipped by 4 bases and J by 7 bases, with 10 bases between them. The CDR3 protein is CASSVDSFEAFF. CDR3 in DNA: TGTGCCAGCAGTGTCGACAGCTTTGAAGCTTTCTTT.

This clone was seen a single time. V is TRBV2 and J is TRBJ2-1, with 10 bases aligning to TRBD1. V gave up 6 bases and J gave up 6 bases; unmatched junction bases: 8. The CDR3 is made up of 15 amino acids. From germline, CDR1 is SNHLY and CDR2 FYNNEI. The CDR3 protein is CASRGTGVRGNEQFF. CDR3 DNA sequence: TGTGCCAGCAGGGGGACAGGGGTTAGGGGCAATGAGCAGTTCTTC.

V gene TRBV21-1 combines with J gene TRBJ1-4; TRBD1, as called in the table, went unchecked against the DNA. TRBV21-1 is a listed pseudogene. The CDR3 covers 15 residues. Here the CDR3 DNA reads TGTGCCAGCAGCAAAAATAAGGGGCGGAAGGAAAAACTGTTTTTT. It encodes CASSKNKGRKEKLFF.